This TCR beta chain was identified in a study of graft-versus-host responses after intestinal transplantation. Study-wide findings and caveats: Researchers found peak circulating GvH clone levels linked to early post-transplant HvG declines.

Remarks on this clone: The antigen remains undetermined.

TCRdb's copy holds only in-frame clones and misses some; the assay was immunoSEQ multiplex PCR. The sample consists of around 110,000 clones, less than 95% of them appearing once. From germline, CDR1 is SGHRS and CDR2 YFSETQ. V was clipped by 3 bases and J by 4 bases, with 19 bases between them. CDR3 length: 16 residues. The receptor comes from a human donor who received an intestinal transplant. The chain links TRBV5-1 to TRBJ2-5, with D possibly matching TRBD2 (6 bases). Material: unstimulated CD4+ T cells sorted from spleen or lymph node cells, obtained before intestinal transplant. CDR3 sequence: CASSYRRDGIGETQYF. The CDR3 bases are TGCGCCAGCAGCTACCGGAGGGACGGGATAGGAGAGACCCAGTACTTC.